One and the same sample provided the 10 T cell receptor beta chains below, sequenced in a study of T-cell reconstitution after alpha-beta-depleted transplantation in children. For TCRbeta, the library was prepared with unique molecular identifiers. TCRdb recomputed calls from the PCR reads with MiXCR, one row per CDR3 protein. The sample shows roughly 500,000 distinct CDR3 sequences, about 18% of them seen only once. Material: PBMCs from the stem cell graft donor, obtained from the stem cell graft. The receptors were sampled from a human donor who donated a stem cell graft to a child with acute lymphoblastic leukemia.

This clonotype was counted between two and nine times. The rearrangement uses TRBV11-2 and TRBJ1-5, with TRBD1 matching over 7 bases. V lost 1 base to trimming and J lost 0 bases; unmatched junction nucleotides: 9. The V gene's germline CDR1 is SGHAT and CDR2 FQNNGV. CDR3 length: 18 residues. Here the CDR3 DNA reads TGTGCCAGCAGCTTAGGGGGGGACAGAATAAATAGCAATCAGCCCCAGCATTTT. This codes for CASSLGGDRINSNQPQHF.

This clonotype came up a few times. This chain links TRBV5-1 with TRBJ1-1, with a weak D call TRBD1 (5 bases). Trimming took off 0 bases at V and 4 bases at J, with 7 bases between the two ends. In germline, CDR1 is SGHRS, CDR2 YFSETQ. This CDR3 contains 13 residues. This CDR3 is CASSLVGTTEAFF. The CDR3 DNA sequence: TGCGCCAGCAGCTTGGTCGGGACCACTGAAGCTTTCTTT.

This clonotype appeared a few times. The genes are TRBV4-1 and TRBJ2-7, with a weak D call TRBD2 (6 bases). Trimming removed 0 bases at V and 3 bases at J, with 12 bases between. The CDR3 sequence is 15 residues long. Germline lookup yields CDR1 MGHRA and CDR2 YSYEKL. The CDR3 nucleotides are TGCGCCAGCAGCCAAGATGTGGATAGCGGCTACGAGCAGTACTTC. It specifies CASSQDVDSGYEQYF.

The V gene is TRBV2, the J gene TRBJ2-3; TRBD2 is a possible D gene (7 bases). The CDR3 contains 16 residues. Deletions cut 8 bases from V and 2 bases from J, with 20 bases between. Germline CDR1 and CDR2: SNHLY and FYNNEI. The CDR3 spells CASGGRRERNTDTQYF. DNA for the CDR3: TGTGCCAGCGGGGGCCGGCGGGAGAGAAACACAGATACGCAGTATTTT.

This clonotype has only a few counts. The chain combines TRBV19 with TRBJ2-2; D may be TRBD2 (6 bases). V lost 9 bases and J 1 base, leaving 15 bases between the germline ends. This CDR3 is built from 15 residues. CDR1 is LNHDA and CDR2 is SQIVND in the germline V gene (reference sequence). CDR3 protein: CASTETGVNTGELFF. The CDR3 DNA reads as TGTGCCAGCACCGAGACGGGGGTGAACACCGGGGAGCTGTTTTTT.

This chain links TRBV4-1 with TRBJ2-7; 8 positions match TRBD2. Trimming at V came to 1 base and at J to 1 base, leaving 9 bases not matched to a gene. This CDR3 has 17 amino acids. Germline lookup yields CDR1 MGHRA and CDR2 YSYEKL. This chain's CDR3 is CASSQGHFSGESYEQYF. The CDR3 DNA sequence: TGCGCCAGCAGCCAAGGACATTTTAGCGGGGAGTCCTACGAGCAGTACTTC.

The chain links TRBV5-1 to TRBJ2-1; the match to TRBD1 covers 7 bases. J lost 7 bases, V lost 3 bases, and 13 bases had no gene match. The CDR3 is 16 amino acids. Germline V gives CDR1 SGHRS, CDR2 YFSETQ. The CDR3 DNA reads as TGCGCCAGCAGCTCCGAAACCAGGGGGTCGGGGAATGAGCAGTTCTTC. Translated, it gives CASSSETRGSGNEQFF. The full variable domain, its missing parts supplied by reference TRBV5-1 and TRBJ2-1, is KAGVTQTPRYLIKTRGQQVTLSCSPISGHRSVSWYQQTPGQGLQFLFEYFSETQRNKGNFPGRFSGRQFSNSRSEMNVSTLELGDSALYLCASSSETRGSGNEQFFGPGTRLTVL.

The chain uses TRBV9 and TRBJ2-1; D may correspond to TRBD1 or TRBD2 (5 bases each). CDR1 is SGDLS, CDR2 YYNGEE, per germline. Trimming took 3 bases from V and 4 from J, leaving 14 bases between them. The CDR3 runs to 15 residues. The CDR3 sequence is CASSASGTEYNEQFF. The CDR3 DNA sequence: TGTGCCAGCAGCGCTTCCGGGACGGAATACAATGAGCAGTTCTTC.

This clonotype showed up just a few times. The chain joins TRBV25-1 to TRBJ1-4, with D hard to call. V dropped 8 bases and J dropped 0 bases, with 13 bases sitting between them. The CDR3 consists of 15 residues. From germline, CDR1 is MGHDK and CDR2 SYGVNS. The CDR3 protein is CASDDGRATNEKLFF. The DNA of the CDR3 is TGTGCCAGCGATGACGGGAGGGCAACTAATGAAAAACTGTTTTTT.

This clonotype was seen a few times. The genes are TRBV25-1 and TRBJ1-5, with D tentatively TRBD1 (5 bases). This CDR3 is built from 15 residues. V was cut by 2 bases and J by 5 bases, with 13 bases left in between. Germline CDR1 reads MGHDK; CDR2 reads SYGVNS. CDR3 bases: TGTGCCAGCAGTGAACTTCAGGGTTACGATCAGCCCCAGCATTTT. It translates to CASSELQGYDQPQHF.